This is a list of T cell receptor beta chains from one sample in a study of blood T cells in healthy people across ages. Via MiXCR, TCRdb re-called the 5' RACE reads, giving one row per CDR3 protein. The table includes more than 450,000 distinct CDR3 sequences, approximately 26% detected once. This sample was shared with a second study, whose subject was T cells of mothers and their children.

Sample: blood. The receptors were gathered from a boy aged 2-9 years in good health. Both conserved end residues are part of each CDR3. The order of the fields is clone size, J gene, D gene, V gene, CDR3 protein, CDR3 DNA. A D gene is named only where the DNA matches it firmly. Clone size is given for some rows only: seen once, a few or many times, or a class if the clone is expanded.

- TRBJ2-3 - TRBV27 CASSFLRGRGTDTQYF TGTGCCAGCAGTTTTCTCCGTGGCAGGGGCACAGATACGCAGTATTTT
- TRBJ2-5 - TRBV27 CASSPGAPWETQYF TGTGCCAGCAGCCCCGGCGCTCCCTGGGAGACCCAGTACTTC
few TRBJ1-2 - TRBV12-3/TRBV12-4 CASSFSTGNYGYTF TGTGCCAGCAGTTTCTCTACAGGGAACTATGGCTACACCTTC
- TRBJ1-2 - TRBV10-3 CAIRGTRLGYTF TGTGCCATCCGTGGGACGCGGCTCGGCTACACCTTC
few TRBJ1-3 - TRBV27 CASSPMGRSGNTIYF TGTGCCAGCAGTCCCATGGGGCGCTCTGGAAACACCATATATTTT
- TRBJ2-7 - TRBV4-3 CASSQVFGSSYEQYF TGCGCCAGCAGCCAAGTGTTCGGGAGTTCCTACGAGCAGTACTTC
- TRBJ1-2 - TRBV7-2 CASSPSVRDLNYGYTF TGTGCCAGCAGCCCATCGGTGAGGGACCTTAACTATGGCTACACCTTC
few TRBJ1-4 - TRBV20-1 CSASFVNEKLFF TGCAGTGCTAGTTTTGTAAATGAAAAACTGTTTTTT
few TRBJ2-1 TRBD1 TRBV29-1 CSVVRTGQGGNEQFF TGCAGCGTTGTTCGGACAGGCCAAGGAGGCAATGAGCAGTTCTTC
- TRBJ2-5 - TRBV11-2 CASSFSGTGSETQYF TGTGCCAGCAGCTTTAGCGGGACAGGTAGTGAGACCCAGTACTTC
- TRBJ1-2 - TRBV20-1 CSARGFLYGYTF TGCAGTGCTAGAGGATTTTTGTATGGCTACACCTTC
- TRBJ1-2 - TRBV7-9 CASSLEGGISYGYTF TGTGCCAGCAGCTTGGAGGGAGGGATCTCCTATGGCTACACCTTC